This T cell receptor (beta chain) was profiled in a study of T cells in Graves' hyperthyroidism and ophthalmopathy. This clonotype was recorded a few times. CDR1 SGDLS and CDR2 YYNGEE come from the germline V gene. Trimming took off 3 bases at V and 3 bases at J, with 9 bases between the two ends. The CDR3 consists of 14 residues. What was amplified from RNA transcripts were TCR beta CDR3 regions. The study used the HTBI primer set for a first-round RT-PCR of the TCR CDR3. One entry per CDR3 protein results from TCRdb running MiXCR on the multiplex PCR reads. The sample lists about 400,000 distinct CDR3 sequences, approximately 13% occurring once.

The receptor was derived from a woman aged 18-30 years with Graves' hyperthyroidism. The V call is TRBV9, the J call TRBJ2-2, with D possibly being TRBD1 or TRBD2 (5 bases each). Specimen: blood. The CDR3: CASSGGTYTGELFF. Here the CDR3 DNA reads TGTGCCAGCAGCGGGGGGACCTACACCGGGGAGCTGTTTTTT.